The 4 T cell receptor beta chains in this list originate from one sample, sequenced in a study of chemoradiotherapy in HPV16-positive cancers (dated by TCRdb to between 2021 and 2023). The library was made by the immunoSEQ multiplex PCR assay. TCRdb took this table from immuneACCESS and kept in-frame rearrangements with V and J called. Such tables lack part of the clones; where checked against another copy, unresolved V genes explain under half of the gap, and the rest is unexplained. Across this sample there are approximately 4,600 clones, with 75% to 90% seen only once. The ten largest clones capture 2.5% to 3% of the sample. The specimen was tumor tissue, collected from a patient who underwent chemoradiotherapy. Source of these receptors: a human donor with HPV-associated anogenital cancer.

The chain couples TRBV10-2 to TRBJ2-3; tentatively, D is TRBD2 (7 bases). Germline loops: CDR1 WSHSY, CDR2 SAAADI. The CDR3 totals 15 residues. The V end was cut by 0 bases, the J end by 5 bases, with 12 bases between. The CDR3 DNA reads as TGCGCCAGCAGTGAGTCTGGGGGGGCGATAGATACGCAGTATTTT. It encodes CASSESGGAIDTQYF.

This clone was detected only once. This rearrangement joins TRBV5-1 to TRBJ1-1; D unclear. Deletions cut 1 base from V and 3 bases from J, with 10 bases between. Germline V CDR1 and CDR2: SGHRS, YFSETQ. CDR3 length: 14 amino acids. This CDR3 reads CASSLHDQDTEAFF. The CDR3 region has the DNA TGCGCCAGCAGCTTGCACGACCAAGACACTGAAGCTTTCTTT.

J is TRBJ2-4 and V is TRBV6-5; maybe TRBD1 (5 bases). The CDR3 is made up of 14 amino acids. In germline, CDR1 is MNHEY, CDR2 SVGAGI. Trimming took off 3 bases at V and 7 bases at J, with 13 bases between the two ends. The CDR3 loop is CASSYSPGLNIQYF. The DNA of the CDR3 is TGTGCCAGCAGTTATTCACCAGGGCTGAACATTCAGTACTTC.

This clone occurred once. Here the CDR3 reads CASSAGLAFDNEQFF. DNA for the CDR3: TGTGCCAGCAGCGCCGGACTAGCGTTTGACAATGAGCAGTTCTTC. This chain connects TRBV7-3 to TRBJ2-1; 9 nucleotides match TRBD2. CDR3 length equals 15 residues. The V and J ends lost 5 bases and 5 bases, in that order; junction bases with no gene match: 7. Germline CDR1 reads SGHTA; CDR2 reads FQGTGA. The whole variable domain, remainder taken from reference TRBV7-3 and TRBJ2-1, is GAGVSQTPSNKVTEKGKYVELRCDPISGHTALYWYRQSLGQGPEFLIYFQGTGAADDSGLPNDRFFAVRPEGSVSTLKIQRTERGDSAVYLCASSAGLAFDNEQFFGPGTRLTVL.